Following are 32 T cell receptor beta chains from one sample sequenced in a study of OX40 agonist ivuxolimab in advanced cancers. Profiled with immunoSEQ multiplex PCR; TCRdb holds only in-frame clones, not every one. Of around 25,000 clones detected, 65% to 80% appear once; the ten largest clones hold approximately 15%. The specimen was CD4+ or CD8+ T cells sorted from blood, collected in a trial of the OX40 agonist ivuxolimab. All receptors derive from an adult with an advanced solid tumor such as melanoma, head and neck, liver or kidney cancer.

The V and J genes are TRBV6-6 and TRBJ1-1, with a weak D call TRBD1 (5 bases). The germline V and J ends were trimmed by 6 bases and 3 bases, with 17 bases remaining between them. This CDR3 spans 15 amino acids. CDR1 is MNHNY and CDR2 is SVGAGI in the germline V gene (reference sequence). DNA for the CDR3: TGTGCCAGCAGCTGGGTTAAGGGGATGGACACTGAAGCTTTCTTT. Translation: CASSWVKGMDTEAFF.

CDR3 coding DNA: TGTGCCAGCAGTGAGTGGCAGGACCACCGCAATGAGCAGTTCTTC. The encoded protein is CASSEWQDHRNEQFF. The chain recombines TRBV6-1 with TRBJ2-1; D call uncertain. The CDR3 runs 15 residues. Trimming left V 3 bases short and J 6 bases short, with 15 bases between. The V gene's germline CDR1 is MNHNS and CDR2 SASEGT.

This clone was recorded a few times. The chain uses TRBV9 and TRBJ2-3; D possibly corresponds to TRBD2 (7 bases). This CDR3 is built from 14 residues. CDR1 is SGDLS and CDR2 is YYNGEE in the germline V gene. Deletions cut 4 bases from V and 7 bases from J, with 16 bases between. CDR3 in amino acids: CASSPRGGGNTQYF. The DNA for the CDR3 is TGTGCCAGCAGCCCGAGGGGGGGAGGGAATACGCAGTATTTT. The full variable domain, completed using reference TRBV9 and TRBJ2-3, is DSGVTQTPKHLITATGQRVTLRCSPRSGDLSVYWYQQSLDQGLQFLIQYYNGEERAKGNILERFSAQQFPDLHSELNLSSLELGDSALYFCASSPRGGGNTQYFGPGTRLTVL.

The chain joins TRBV14 to TRBJ2-7; 9 nucleotides align to TRBD1. The trim removed 3 bases at V and 1 base at J, leaving 4 bases unmatched. The CDR3 contains 15 residues. Germline values: CDR1 SGHDN, CDR2 FVKESK. The CDR3 spells CASSHRQGGSYEQYF. The CDR3 nucleotides are TGTGCCAGCAGCCACAGACAGGGGGGGTCCTACGAGCAGTACTTC.

The J gene is TRBJ2-1, the V gene TRBV7-9; possible D gene TRBD2, 7 bases. With 0 bases removed from V and 7 bases from J, the gap between germline ends came to 10 bases. Germline V gives CDR1 SEHNR, CDR2 FQNEAQ (reference sequence). This CDR3 spans 14 amino acids. The CDR3 loop is CASSLAGGLNEQFF. CDR3 nucleotide sequence: TGTGCCAGCAGCTTAGCGGGGGGGCTTAATGAGCAGTTCTTC.

The V and J genes are TRBV7-6 and TRBJ1-6; D not resolved. Germline-derived CDR1 and CDR2 are SGHVS and FNYEAQ. This CDR3 contains 15 residues. V lost 5 bases and J lost 4, with 12 bases in between. The CDR3 nucleotides read TGTGCCAGCAGCCCCAAGGCGCCGTATAATTCACCCCTCCACTTT. It codes for CASSPKAPYNSPLHF.

The rearrangement links TRBV19 to TRBJ2-1; D is undetermined. Trimming took 6 bases from V and 8 from J, leaving 14 bases between them. This CDR3 has 13 residues. Germline values: CDR1 LNHDA, CDR2 SQIVND (reference sequence). CDR3 DNA: TGTGCCAGTAGGGCCTCGCGTCCGCATGAGCAGTTCTTC. It is translated as CASRASRPHEQFF.

The genes are TRBV7-9 and TRBJ1-1, with 9 bases aligning to TRBD1. Per germline, CDR1 SEHNR and CDR2 FQNEAQ (reference sequence). The V segment lost 3 bases and the J segment 4 bases; nucleotides outside the gene matches: 6. The CDR3 runs to 15 residues. The CDR3 is CASSFQTGGFTEAFF. DNA for the CDR3: TGTGCCAGCAGCTTCCAGACAGGGGGGTTCACTGAAGCTTTCTTT.

This chain connects TRBV11-3 to TRBJ2-1, with D hard to call. Germline V gives CDR1 SGHNT, CDR2 YENEEA. V lost 1 base, J lost 12 bases, and 19 bases lay in between. The CDR3 is 15 amino acids. CDR3 nucleotides: TGTGCCAGCAGCTTAGCCCCGTACCGGAAACTGGGGCAGTTCTTC. Its protein product is CASSLAPYRKLGQFF.

This chain uses TRBV5-5 with TRBJ2-1, with 7 bases that match TRBD2. With V trimmed by 2 bases and J by 0 bases, 5 bases remained unmatched. The CDR3 runs 16 residues. Germline V gene sequence: CDR1 SGHKS, CDR2 YYEKEE (reference sequence). For the CDR3, the DNA is TGTGCCAGCAGCTTAGTGGGGGGGAGCTCCTACAATGAGCAGTTCTTC. Its translation: CASSLVGGSSYNEQFF.

This clone was recorded a few times. The V gene is TRBV6-5, the J gene TRBJ2-1; possible D gene TRBD2, 5 bases. CDR3 length equals 13 residues. Germline V gene lookup returns CDR1 MNHEY and CDR2 SVGAGI. V was clipped by 4 bases and J by 7 bases, with 11 bases between them. This chain's CDR3 is CASSLEDGNEQFF. The DNA for the CDR3 is TGTGCCAGCAGTTTGGAGGACGGGAATGAGCAGTTCTTC.

The chain links TRBV7-2 to TRBJ2-5; D assignment may be TRBD1 or TRBD2 (5 bases each). Trimming cost V 4 bases and J 2 bases, with 20 bases left between them. This CDR3 has 17 amino acids. Germline V lookup: CDR1 SGHTA, CDR2 FQGNSA. CDR3 nucleotides: TGTGCCAGCAGCTCGGTCGGGTCGGGACGGAGGCAAGAGACCCAGTACTTC. Its protein product is CASSSVGSGRRQETQYF. Variable domain in full (rest from reference TRBV7-2 and TRBJ2-5): GAGVSQSPSNKVTEKGKDVELRCDPISGHTALYWYRQSLGQGLEFLIYFQGNSAPDKSGLPSDRFSAERTGGSVSTLTIQRTQQEDSAVYLCASSSVGSGRRQETQYFGPGTRLLVL.

The rearrangement uses TRBV11-1 and TRBJ1-1; D gene unclear. V gave up 1 base and J gave up 4 bases, with 7 bases separating them. Germline V gene sequence: CDR1 SGHAT, CDR2 FQDESV (reference sequence). This CDR3 spans 13 amino acids. The CDR3 reads CASSLVAGTEAFF. DNA of the CDR3: TGTGCCAGCAGCTTAGTGGCAGGCACTGAAGCTTTCTTT.

V and J are TRBV7-3 and TRBJ1-1; the D is unclear. V was pared by 3 bases and J by 5 bases, with 10 bases between. Germline values: CDR1 SGHTA, CDR2 FQGTGA. This CDR3 is 13 amino acids long. Written as DNA, the CDR3 is TGTGCCAGCAGCTTTGGTGGAGGGACTGAAGCTTTCTTT. Amino acids: CASSFGGGTEAFF.

J is TRBJ1-1 and V is TRBV9; D perhaps matches TRBD1 (6 bases). This CDR3 spans 14 amino acids. Trimming removed 3 bases from V and 4 bases from J, with 13 bases in between. Germline V gene sequence: CDR1 SGDLS, CDR2 YYNGEE. CDR3 nucleotide sequence: TGTGCCAGCAGCGAAAGGACAGCAGGCACTGAAGCTTTCTTT. Translation gives CASSERTAGTEAFF.

The chain recombines TRBV10-3 with TRBJ2-3, with D hard to call. Trimming cost V 2 bases and J 2 bases, with 5 bases left between them. Germline V gene lookup returns CDR1 ENHRY and CDR2 SYGVKD. This CDR3 contains 13 residues. In nucleotides, the CDR3 is TGTGCCATCAGTGAGGACCTCACAGATACGCAGTATTTT. Encoded protein: CAISEDLTDTQYF.

V and J are TRBV27 and TRBJ1-2; 7 nucleotides agree with TRBD1. The CDR3 has 13 amino acids. Germline V gene data show CDR1 as MNHEY and CDR2 as SMNVEV (reference sequence). The V and J ends lost 5 bases and 3 bases, in that order; junction bases with no gene match: 3. The CDR3: CASSPRGDYGYTF. CDR3 coding DNA: TGTGCCAGCAGTCCCAGGGGGGACTATGGCTACACCTTC.

This chain links TRBV13 with TRBJ1-2; no firm D call. V was cut by 3 bases and J by 6 bases, with 11 bases left in between. CDR3 length equals 13 residues. In germline, CDR1 is PRHDT, CDR2 FYEKMQ (reference sequence). The CDR3 sequence is CASSFGGSNGYTF. The CDR3 DNA follows: TGTGCCAGCAGCTTTGGAGGGAGCAATGGCTACACCTTC.

The chain couples TRBV5-1 to TRBJ2-3; D perhaps matches TRBD1 (6 bases). This CDR3 comprises 13 residues. Germline lookup yields CDR1 SGHRS and CDR2 YFSETQ. Trimming removed 5 bases from V and 6 bases from J, with 13 bases in between. As DNA, the CDR3 is TGCGCCAGCAGATCGGACAGCTCCGATACGCAGTATTTT. Its translation: CASRSDSSDTQYF.

This chain uses TRBV10-2 with TRBJ2-7; unclear D gene. The V end was cut by 6 bases, the J end by 0 bases, with 9 bases between. Germline V lookup: CDR1 WSHSY, CDR2 SAAADI. There are 13 residues in the CDR3. CDR3 coding DNA: TGCGCCAGCAGGCAGACGGACTCCTACGAGCAGTACTTC. It is translated as CASRQTDSYEQYF.

The CDR3, as DNA: TGTGCCAGCAGCACCTACCTGAACACTGAAGCTTTCTTT. Translation: CASSTYLNTEAFF. The rearrangement uses TRBV9 and TRBJ1-1; D is undetermined. CDR1 is SGDLS and CDR2 is YYNGEE in the germline V gene. The CDR3 has 13 amino acids. The V gene lost 4 bases and the J gene lost 0 bases, with 7 bases spanning the gap.

The chain uses TRBV6-5 and TRBJ1-1; no clear D. Trimming removed 0 bases from V and 1 base from J, with 6 bases in between. In germline, CDR1 is MNHEY, CDR2 SVGAGI. This CDR3 has 14 residues. The CDR3 region is CASSYSTGNTEAFF. CDR3 DNA: TGTGCCAGCAGTTACTCGACGGGGAACACTGAAGCTTTCTTT.

The chain uses TRBV9 and TRBJ1-5, with no clear D. CDR1 and CDR2 (germline): SGDLS, YYNGEE. Trimming shortened V by 5 bases and J by 0 bases, and 18 bases separated the two germline ends. The CDR3 is 17 amino acids. The CDR3 protein is CASSYPDNRHSNQPQHF. For the CDR3, the DNA is TGTGCCAGCAGTTACCCTGACAACCGCCATAGCAATCAGCCCCAGCATTTT.

This rearrangement joins TRBV11-2 to TRBJ2-1, with TRBD2 as a possible D gene (7 bases). V was shortened by 7 bases and J by 6 bases, with 22 bases between the two germline ends. Per the germline V gene, CDR1 is SGHAT and CDR2 is FQNNGV. The CDR3 runs 16 residues. The CDR3 bases are TGTGCCAGCACCCTCCGGGCCGGGGGGCCCTTCAATGAGCAGTTCTTC. It yields the protein CASTLRAGGPFNEQFF.

The V gene is TRBV4-1, the J gene TRBJ1-2; D remains unclear. This CDR3 has 15 amino acids. The V end was cut by 0 bases, the J end by 5 bases, with 13 bases between. Germline CDR1 is MGHRA and CDR2 is YSYEKL. CDR3: CASSQDTADGYGYTF. The CDR3 DNA reads as TGCGCCAGCAGCCAAGATACAGCGGATGGTTATGGCTACACCTTC.

The chain uses TRBV30 and TRBJ2-7; TRBD2 matches at 9 bases. Germline trimming cut 8 bases from V and 4 bases from J; bases unmatched to any gene: 12. Germline values: CDR1 GTSNPN, CDR2 SVGIG (reference sequence). The CDR3 length is 14 residues. Written as DNA, the CDR3 is TGTGCCCGAGCCGATGGCGGGGGGGCATACGAGCAGTACTTC. Translation: CARADGGGAYEQYF.

The V gene is TRBV4-2, the J gene TRBJ2-5; no clear D gene. There are 15 residues in the CDR3. The V gene lost 0 bases and the J gene lost 2 bases, with 10 bases spanning the gap. Germline V gene sequence: CDR1 LGHNA, CDR2 YNFKEQ. CDR3 sequence: CASSQDFGYQETQYF. The CDR3 DNA is TGTGCCAGCAGCCAAGATTTCGGATATCAAGAGACCCAGTACTTC.

This clone came up a few times. The genes are TRBV28 and TRBJ1-2; 7 positions agree with TRBD1. The CDR3 length is 16 residues. V lost 5 bases and J lost 1; bases outside the gene matches: 10. Germline V gene data show CDR1 as MDHEN and CDR2 as SYDVKM. The chain's CDR3 is CASSSDRERYNYGYTF. CDR3 sequence (DNA): TGTGCCAGCAGTAGCGACAGGGAGAGATATAACTATGGCTACACCTTC.

The table lists this clone with a count of one. The chain combines TRBV5-6 with TRBJ1-2; weak D call: TRBD1 (5 bases). V lost 4 bases and J lost 4, with 17 bases in between. Germline CDR1 reads SGHDT; CDR2 reads YYEEEE. The CDR3 extends over 15 amino acids. The CDR3 loop reads CASSEGPGVGYGYTF. CDR3 coding DNA: TGTGCCAGCAGCGAGGGACCTGGGGTCGGCTATGGCTACACCTTC. Supplemented by reference TRBV5-6 and TRBJ1-2, the full variable domain reads DAGVTQSPTHLIKTRGQQVTLRCSPKSGHDTVSWYQQALGQGPQFIFQYYEEEERQRGNFPDRFSGHQFPNYSSELNVNALLLGDSALYLCASSEGPGVGYGYTFGSGTRLTVV.

This chain uses TRBV5-5 with TRBJ2-1, with TRBD2 identical over 16 bases. This CDR3 region has 17 residues. The V and J ends lost 4 bases and 2 bases, in that order; junction bases with no gene match: 3. Germline CDR1 SGHKS, CDR2 YYEKEE (reference sequence). The CDR3 loop reads CASSLGTSGGAYNEQFF. In DNA, the CDR3 is TGTGCCAGCAGCCTAGGGACTAGCGGGGGGGCCTACAATGAGCAGTTCTTC.

The chain has TRBV6-5 and TRBJ1-5, with unresolved D. V gave up 7 bases and J gave up 4 bases, with 11 bases separating them. Per the germline V gene, CDR1 is MNHEY and CDR2 is SVGAGI. This CDR3 region has 13 residues. CDR3 DNA: TGTGCCAGCAAGGTCACGTCAAATCAGCCCCAGCATTTT. Amino acids: CASKVTSNQPQHF.

V is TRBV6-5 and J is TRBJ2-1; weak D call: TRBD2 (5 bases). Germline lookup yields CDR1 MNHEY and CDR2 SVGAGI. Trimming took 4 bases from V and 8 from J, leaving 12 bases between them. The CDR3 has 13 amino acids. The CDR3 DNA follows: TGTGCCAGCAGTTGGATGGTCGGGGATGAGCAGTTCTTC. Residues: CASSWMVGDEQFF.